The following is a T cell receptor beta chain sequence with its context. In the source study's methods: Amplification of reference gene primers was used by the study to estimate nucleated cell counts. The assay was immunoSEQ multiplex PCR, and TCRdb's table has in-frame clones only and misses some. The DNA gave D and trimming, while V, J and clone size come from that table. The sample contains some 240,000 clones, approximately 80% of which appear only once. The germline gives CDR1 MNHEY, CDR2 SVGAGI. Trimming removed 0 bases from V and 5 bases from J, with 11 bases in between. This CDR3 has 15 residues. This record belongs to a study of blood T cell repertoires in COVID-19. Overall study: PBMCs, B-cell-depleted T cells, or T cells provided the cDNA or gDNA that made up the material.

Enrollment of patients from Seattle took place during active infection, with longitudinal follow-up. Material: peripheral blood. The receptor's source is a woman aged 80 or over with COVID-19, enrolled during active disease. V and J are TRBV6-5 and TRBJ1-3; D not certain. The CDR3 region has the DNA TGTGCCAGCAGTTACTCGAGCAATGTGAGAAACACCATATATTTT. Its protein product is CASSYSSNVRNTIYF.